This TCR beta chain was obtained from a study of CD8+ T cells in alopecia areata (dated by TCRdb to 2017 to 2018). Background on the whole study: Treated patients were enrolled in an open-label pilot trial of oral tofacitinib, 5 to 10 mg twice daily, for moderate-to-severe alopecia areata. RNA was obtained with the PAXgene miRNA kit for fixed scalp, the miRNeasy kit for PBMCs, and the RNeasy kit for mouse skin. TCRbeta CDR3 regions were amplified by immunoSEQ multiplex PCR using 35 Vbeta forward and 13 Jbeta reverse primers. On the human side, TCRbeta sequencing was run on scalp tissue and on sorted CD4+ and CD8+ peripheral blood T cells from healthy controls and from alopecia areata patients with either patchy or totalis/universalis disease. Tofacitinib-treated patients had biopsies at baseline and at 4 and 24 weeks of treatment, with a later scalp biopsy in several patients. The SALT score, which quantifies the percentage of affected scalp surface area, was used to measure disease severity in treated patients. Scalp clonality was compared among normal scalp (n=4), patchy alopecia areata scalp (n=8), and alopecia totalis/universalis scalp (n=8). The study used high-throughput TCRbeta sequencing to examine T cell clonal expansion in alopecia areata, in both the C3H/HeJ mouse model and human patients. Patients stayed on tofacitinib for 6 to 18 months and then had 6 months of follow-up off drug so that delayed response and recurrence could be assessed. The paper's findings and limits, for the study overall: Shared TCR sequences between patients were less evident than in mice, which may be partly attributable to HLA diversity in the patient population. The treated cohort was small, with a single nonresponder, so links between baseline CD8+ expansion and response need larger studies. Resident alphabeta T cells in normal human skin are also sequenced, complicating scalp TCR repertoire analysis, unlike mouse skin dominated by gammadelta T cells. Tofacitinib significantly lowered scalp clonality and the number of expanded CD8+ clones among the top 100 scalp clones. Lesional scalp, especially in alopecia totalis/universalis, showed higher clonality and more expanded CD8+ clones than normal scalp, suggesting antigenic drive. During tofacitinib treatment, many expanded lesional clones remained in scalp and blood, and this persistence may partly explain relapse after treatment is stopped.

The library came from the immunoSEQ multiplex PCR assay. For TCR sequencing, RNA was extracted from every sample and reverse transcribed into cDNA to serve as template. First-strand cDNA was synthesized with SuperScript III using a 2:1 mix of oligo-dT and random hexamers. A synthetic immune receptor repertoire was used to gauge amplification bias, and whatever bias remained was removed computationally. As for how the authors treated the data: After raw reads were preprocessed to remove errors, the CDR3 was defined following IMGT conventions as running from the conserved cysteine to phenylalanine. To get clonality, Shannon entropy was normalized by log2 of the number of productive unique TCRs and the result was subtracted from 1. Whether each scalp clone was CD4 or CD8 was inferred by checking scalp TCRbeta sequences against the CD4 and CD8 repertoires from sorted blood. TCRdb re-hosts the immuneACCESS table, in-frame sequences only. Its copies lack some clones; in the studies checked, an unresolved V gene accounts for under half of them, and the cause for the rest is not known. V, J and clone size are those of that table, while D and trimming were read from the DNA. This sample lists more than 150,000 clones; about three fifths were detected once. The ten top clones hold roughly 13% of the sample.

The time point tag for this specimen amounts to: roughly 24 weeks on oral tofacitinib. The sample's treatment or condition label is to be understood as: oral pan-JAK inhibitor, 5-10 mg twice daily. Peripheral blood and lesional scalp punch biopsies were obtained from patients with alopecia areata. PBMCs were isolated by density centrifugation and stained for CD3, CD4 and CD8, and CD4+ and CD8+ T cells were sorted on a FACSAria. V and J are truncated by 4 bases and 7 bases respectively, leaving an intervening sequence of 13 bases. The CDR3 has 13 amino acids, counting the end cysteine and phenylalanine. CDR3 DNA only is kept here, 39 bases in frame from base 1. The germline V gene sets CDR1 to SQVTM and CDR2 to ANQGSEA. Comment on this clone: Its antigen remains unidentified. No much larger clonotype is one base removed from it; base qualities were not supplied.

The sequence was obtained from a human donor with alopecia areata. This chain joins TRBV29-1 to TRBJ2-2; the D gene cannot be resolved reliably. The material was CD8+ T cells sorted from blood, obtained at week 24, from a patient treated with tofacitinib. The CDR3 has the sequence CSVVSPSHGELFF. At the DNA level, the sequence is TGCAGCGTTGTCTCCCCCAGCCACGGGGAGCTGTTTTTT.